Each of the 32 T cell receptor beta chains below was sequenced from the same sample in a study of circulating and synovial CD4+ cells in juvenile arthritis (dated by TCRdb to 2013 to 2014). Library preparation used the immunoSEQ multiplex PCR assay. The source is immuneACCESS, and TCRdb retained only in-frame sequences with V and J called. Part of the clones is not carried over; for the studies checked, unresolved V genes explain less than half of this, and the remainder is unexplained. Across this sample there are about 34,000 clones, with 95% to 96% seen only once. The ten top clones hold 0.15% to 0.2% of the sample. The sample comprised CD4+ T cells from blood. All receptors come from a human donor with juvenile idiopathic arthritis.

V is TRBV6-1 and J is TRBJ1-2; 8 bases map to TRBD1. This CDR3 has 13 amino acids. The germline gives CDR1 MNHNS, CDR2 SASEGT. V lost 10 bases, J lost 3 bases, and 7 bases stayed unmatched. CDR3: CATEDRGYYGYTF. The DNA for the CDR3 is TGTGCCACCGAAGACAGGGGCTACTATGGCTACACCTTC.

The chain employs TRBV5-1 and TRBJ2-3; the D gene is possibly TRBD2 (6 bases). V lost 5 bases and J lost 2, with 18 bases in between. Germline values: CDR1 SGHRS, CDR2 YFSETQ. The CDR3 consists of 16 residues. The CDR3 DNA follows: TGCGCCAGCAGTTTATATCTGGGGGGTAACACAGATACGCAGTATTTT. Residues: CASSLYLGGNTDTQYF.

This sequence joins TRBV11-2 and TRBJ1-2; D is possibly TRBD1 (5 bases). V lost 3 bases to trimming and J lost 8 bases, with 13 bases between them. The CDR3 totals 13 residues. Germline V gene lookup returns CDR1 SGHAT and CDR2 FQNNGV. The DNA of the CDR3 is TGTGCCAGCAGCTTCAGCCAGGGAGGAGGCTACACCTTC. This gives the protein CASSFSQGGGYTF.

This sequence joins TRBV7-2 and TRBJ1-4; 12 nucleotides agree with TRBD1. Germline V gives CDR1 SGHTA, CDR2 FQGNSA. The V segment lost 1 base and the J segment 7 bases; nucleotides outside the gene matches: 7. The CDR3 sequence is 17 residues long. The CDR3 DNA reads as TGTGCCAGCAGCTTAGTCGGGACAGGGGGCGCGGGTGAAAAACTGTTTTTT. Its protein is CASSLVGTGGAGEKLFF.

The CDR3 reads CASTPGTREYGYTF. The CDR3 nucleotides are TGTGCCAGCACCCCGGGGACCCGGGAGTATGGCTACACCTTC. The chain carries TRBV6-1 and TRBJ1-2, with D possibly matching TRBD1 (5 bases). Germline lookup yields CDR1 MNHNS and CDR2 SASEGT. The CDR3 consists of 14 residues. V was clipped by 7 bases and J by 5 bases, with 17 bases between them.

This clone was seen only once. V gene TRBV9 combines with J gene TRBJ2-2; weak D call: TRBD1 (5 bases). Germline V gives CDR1 SGDLS, CDR2 YYNGEE. V lost 6 bases, J lost 3 bases, and 12 bases lay in between. CDR3 length: 14 amino acids. The CDR3 DNA sequence: TGTGCCAGCAACCGGAAGGGGCACACCGGGGAGCTGTTTTTT. This gives the protein CASNRKGHTGELFF.

The rearrangement joins TRBV19 to TRBJ2-7; D is perhaps TRBD2 (6 bases). The CDR3 covers 15 residues. Trimming pared 7 bases from V and 0 bases from J, leaving 16 bases between. Looked up from germline, CDR1 is LNHDA and CDR2 is SQIVND (reference sequence). As DNA, the CDR3 is TGTGCCAGTAAGGGAGGCCAGGCAAGCTCCTACGAGCAGTACTTC. Residues: CASKGGQASSYEQYF.

The chain recombines TRBV5-4 with TRBJ2-2, with TRBD1 matching 9 bases. V lost 3 bases and J lost 6; bases outside the gene matches: 9. The germline V gene encodes CDR1 SGHNT and CDR2 YYREEE (reference sequence). CDR3 length: 16 residues. The CDR3 nucleotides are TGTGCCAGCAGCTCACCGACAGGGGGAAGGGCCGGGGAGCTGTTTTTT. Translated, it gives CASSSPTGGRAGELFF.

The chain joins TRBV11-3 to TRBJ2-7; 10 bases are shared with TRBD1. Trimming removed 5 bases from V and 3 bases from J; junction bases left unmatched: 7. Germline CDR1 SGHNT, CDR2 YENEEA. The CDR3 spans 15 residues. The CDR3, as DNA: TGTGCCAGCAGCCAAGGGACAGGGGAGGGCTACGAGCAGTACTTC. Protein: CASSQGTGEGYEQYF.

V and J are TRBV29-1 and TRBJ2-7, with 8 bases lining up with TRBD1. The V gene end was trimmed by 1 base and the J gene end by 5 bases; junction bases not matched to a gene: 7. The CDR3 totals 14 residues. Germline V gene lookup returns CDR1 SQVTM and CDR2 ANQGSEA. CDR3 in amino acids: CSVEARTGTNEQYF. In DNA form, the CDR3 reads TGCAGCGTTGAAGCCAGGACAGGGACCAACGAGCAGTACTTC.

V is TRBV5-5 and J is TRBJ2-7, with TRBD1 matching over 7 bases. With V trimmed by 0 bases and J by 2 bases, 2 bases remained unmatched. The CDR3 totals 14 residues. Germline V gives CDR1 SGHKS, CDR2 YYEKEE (reference sequence). The CDR3 loop is CASSLGQGPYEQYF. The CDR3 DNA reads as TGTGCCAGCAGCTTGGGACAGGGCCCCTACGAGCAGTACTTC.

V usage is TRBV4-2 and J usage is TRBJ1-1, with D maybe TRBD1 (5 bases). Germline assignment: CDR1 LGHNA and CDR2 YNFKEQ. Trimming shortened V by 2 bases and J by 1 base, and 14 bases separated the two germline ends. The CDR3 loop spans 16 amino acids. The CDR3 DNA follows: TGTGCCAGCAGCCAACAGGGCTTACGGAAGAACACTGAAGCTTTCTTT. This encodes CASSQQGLRKNTEAFF.

The chain links TRBV5-1 to TRBJ2-3, with 10 nucleotides matching TRBD1. Per the germline V gene, CDR1 is SGHRS and CDR2 is YFSETQ. This CDR3 contains 17 residues. The V and J ends lost 3 bases and 3 bases, in that order; junction bases with no gene match: 10. CDR3 loop: CASSWTPGQGMTDTQYF. In DNA form, the CDR3 reads TGCGCCAGCAGCTGGACACCGGGACAGGGGATGACAGATACGCAGTATTTT.

The chain combines TRBV2 with TRBJ2-5; 9 nucleotides line up with TRBD1. The tail of the sequence fits TRBJ2-7 better, so the J call may be wrong. The CDR3 length is 15 residues. CDR1 is SNHLY and CDR2 is FYNNEI in the germline V gene. The DNA for the CDR3 is TGTGCCAGCAGTGAAGACAGGGGGCTAATCTACGAGCAGTACTTC. Protein sequence: CASSEDRGLIYEQYF.

The genes are TRBV2 and TRBJ2-1; perhaps TRBD2 as D (5 bases). The germline CDR1 and CDR2 sequences are SNHLY and FYNNEI. The CDR3 runs 14 residues. The ends were cut back, 7 bases at V and 6 bases at J, with 16 bases in the middle. Here the CDR3 DNA reads TGTGCCAGCAATCGACGGGAAAGGGTCAATGAGCAGTTCTTC. The encoded protein is CASNRRERVNEQFF.

This clone occurred once. V gene TRBV6-6 combines with J gene TRBJ1-5; tentatively, D is TRBD1 (5 bases). This CDR3 comprises 16 residues. Germline-derived CDR1 and CDR2 are MNHNY and SVGAGI (reference sequence). The V and J ends lost 2 bases and 0 bases respectively, with 11 bases between them. DNA of the CDR3: TGTGCCAGCAGTTACGGAACAGGCCTTAGCAATCAGCCCCAGCATTTT. Protein sequence: CASSYGTGLSNQPQHF.

This clone showed up just once. The genes are TRBV28 and TRBJ2-7; TRBD2 is a possible D gene (6 bases). Trimming removed 1 base from V and 9 bases from J, with 16 bases in between. This CDR3 spans 14 amino acids. Germline V lookup: CDR1 MDHEN, CDR2 SYDVKM. The CDR3 coding sequence is TGTGCCAGCAGTTTATTTGCGGAGGGAGGTGGGCAGTACTTC. Protein sequence: CASSLFAEGGGQYF. Looking up the rest from reference TRBV28 and TRBJ2-7 gives the full variable domain: DVKVTQSSRYLVKRTGEKVFLECVQDMDHENMFWYRQDPGLGLRLIYFSYDVKMKEKGDIPEGYSVSREKKERFSLILESASTNQTSMYLCASSLFAEGGGQYFGPGTRLTVT.

This rearrangement joins TRBV10-2 to TRBJ2-3, with D unclear. Germline CDR1 reads WSHSY; CDR2 reads SAAADI. The CDR3 runs 16 residues. The germline V and J ends were trimmed by 3 bases and 0 bases, with 13 bases remaining between them. DNA for the CDR3: TGCGCCAGCAGTGAAGGTTCAAGGAGAAGCACAGATACGCAGTATTTT. Protein sequence: CASSEGSRRSTDTQYF.

The sample holds one count of this clone. V is TRBV6-5 and J is TRBJ1-1, with 8 positions matching TRBD1. The V and J ends lost 6 bases and 1 base, in that order; junction bases with no gene match: 4. This CDR3 contains 14 residues. Germline V gene data show CDR1 as MNHEY and CDR2 as SVGAGI. The CDR3 sequence: CASRRGQANTEAFF. The CDR3 coding sequence is TGTGCCAGCAGACGGGGACAGGCGAACACTGAAGCTTTCTTT.

The V call is TRBV19, the J call TRBJ2-5; weak D call: TRBD1 (5 bases). Trimming removed 3 bases at V and 4 bases at J, with 12 bases between. Germline CDR1 is LNHDA and CDR2 is SQIVND (reference sequence). The CDR3 sequence is 14 residues long. The CDR3 nucleotides read TGTGCCAGTAGTATGCGCCCAGGGCGAGAGACCCAGTACTTC. It specifies CASSMRPGRETQYF.

This sequence joins TRBV7-3 and TRBJ1-2; TRBD1 matches at 7 bases. V shed 1 base, J shed 8 bases, and the junction held 4 bases outside the gene matches. The CDR3 sequence is 13 residues long. Germline CDR1 is SGHTA and CDR2 is FQGTGA. CDR3 DNA sequence: TGTGCCAGCAGCTTAAGACAGGGTGGCGGCTACACCTTC. This encodes CASSLRQGGGYTF.

The V and J genes are TRBV11-3 and TRBJ2-2; 16 bases line up with TRBD2. The CDR3 covers 18 residues. In germline, CDR1 is SGHNT, CDR2 YENEEA. V shed 4 bases and J 4 bases; nucleotides not matched to a gene: 6. CDR3: CASSWGLAGGPGTGELFF. The CDR3 region has the DNA TGTGCCAGCAGCTGGGGACTAGCGGGGGGGCCGGGCACCGGGGAGCTGTTTTTT.

V usage is TRBV15 and J usage is TRBJ1-1, with a weak D call TRBD1 (5 bases). From germline, CDR1 is LNHNV and CDR2 YYDKDF (reference sequence). The CDR3 loop spans 15 amino acids. V was pared by 4 bases and J by 4 bases, with 16 bases between. CDR3 in amino acids: CATSTGARALTEAFF. The CDR3 DNA is TGTGCCACCAGCACTGGAGCCAGGGCCCTCACTGAAGCTTTCTTT. The full variable domain, with the rest looked up from reference TRBV15 and TRBJ1-1, is DAMVIQNPRYQVTQFGKPVTLSCSQTLNHNVMYWYQQKSSQAPKLLFHYYDKDFNNEADTPDNFQSRRPNTSFCFLDIRSPGLGDTAMYLCATSTGARALTEAFFGQGTRLTVV.

This CDR3 is CASGDRVTYNEQFF. The CDR3 coding sequence is TGTGCCAGTGGGGACAGGGTCACCTACAATGAGCAGTTCTTC. V and J are TRBV2 and TRBJ2-1, with TRBD1 matching over 9 bases. The length of the CDR3 is 14 residues. Germline V gene lookup returns CDR1 SNHLY and CDR2 FYNNEI. Losses at the gene ends were 9 bases for V and 2 bases for J; bases not matched to a gene: 5.

V and J are TRBV6-5 and TRBJ2-1; 7 bases match TRBD2. Germline CDR1 reads MNHEY; CDR2 reads SVGAGI. The V gene end was trimmed by 4 bases and the J gene end by 5 bases; junction bases not matched to a gene: 2. This CDR3 is 13 amino acids long. In DNA form, the CDR3 reads TGTGCCAGCAGTTCGCGGGGGAACAATGAGCAGTTCTTC. Translated, it gives CASSSRGNNEQFF.

CDR3 amino acids: CASSPPPQGVGELFF. CDR3 nucleotides: TGTGCCAGCAGCCCCCCTCCCCAGGGGGTCGGGGAGCTGTTTTTT. V usage is TRBV7-6 and J usage is TRBJ2-2; TRBD1 agrees at 7 bases. With V trimmed by 5 bases and J by 7 bases, 10 bases remained unmatched. This CDR3 is 15 amino acids long. Germline V gene sequence: CDR1 SGHVS, CDR2 FNYEAQ.

The chain combines TRBV7-3 with TRBJ1-5; tentative D call: TRBD1 (6 bases). Germline values: CDR1 SGHTA, CDR2 FQGTGA. Trimming left V 5 bases short and J 7 bases short, with 12 bases between. The CDR3 has 13 residues. The CDR3 is CASSPTGSQPQHF. In DNA, the CDR3 is TGTGCCAGCAGCCCAACAGGGAGCCAGCCCCAGCATTTT.

The V and J genes are TRBV10-3 and TRBJ1-1; D not certain. V was pared by 5 bases and J by 4 bases, with 14 bases between. This CDR3 is built from 14 residues. Per germline, CDR1 ENHRY and CDR2 SYGVKD. This CDR3 reads CAISSSQPSTEAFF. The CDR3 nucleotides read TGTGCCATCAGTAGCTCCCAACCGAGCACTGAAGCTTTCTTT.

The chain has TRBV5-4 and TRBJ1-2, with 8 positions matching TRBD1. The CDR3 runs 14 residues. CDR1 and CDR2 (germline): SGHNT, YYREEE (reference sequence). V was pared by 4 bases and J by 4 bases, with 6 bases of the junction left unmatched. The CDR3 DNA sequence: TGTGCCAGCAGCATTCGAACAGGGGGCTATGGCTACACCTTC. Protein sequence: CASSIRTGGYGYTF.

The rearrangement uses TRBV7-2 and TRBJ1-1; a weak D match, TRBD1 (5 bases). The germline V gene encodes CDR1 SGHTA and CDR2 FQGNSA. The ends were cut back, 5 bases at V and 3 bases at J, with 10 bases in the middle. There are 13 residues in the CDR3. The CDR3 sequence: CASSTGLDTEAFF. CDR3 in DNA: TGTGCCAGCAGCACAGGCCTGGACACTGAAGCTTTCTTT. Using reference TRBV7-2 and TRBJ1-1 for the parts outside the CDR3, the full variable domain is GAGVSQSPSNKVTEKGKDVELRCDPISGHTALYWYRQSLGQGLEFLIYFQGNSAPDKSGLPSDRFSAERTGGSVSTLTIQRTQQEDSAVYLCASSTGLDTEAFFGQGTRLTVV.

The genes are TRBV15 and TRBJ1-6, with D uncertain. The CDR3 covers 14 residues. CDR1 and CDR2 (germline): LNHNV, YYDKDF (reference sequence). The V gene lost 2 bases and the J gene lost 8 bases, with 10 bases spanning the gap. The CDR3 DNA sequence: TGTGCCACCAGCAGACGCACCCCAGATTCACCCCTCCACTTT. This sequence encodes CATSRRTPDSPLHF.

J is TRBJ1-2 and V is TRBV19; possible D gene TRBD1, 5 bases. CDR1 LNHDA and CDR2 SQIVND come from the germline V gene (reference sequence). V was pared by 7 bases and J by 4 bases, with 16 bases between. CDR3 size: 14 residues. CDR3 DNA: TGTGCCAGTACAACGCGCGGGGCAAGCTATGGCTACACCTTC. This codes for CASTTRGASYGYTF.